Following are 9 T cell receptor beta chains from one sample sequenced in a study of cytomegalovirus exposure and HLA in healthy donors. A multiplex PCR was run with 60 Vbeta primers and 13 Jbeta primers. Using immunoSEQ multiplex PCR, the repertoire was profiled, and TCRdb retains in-frame clones only, with some absent. The sample includes about 180,000 clones, over 65% of them seen just once. What was sequenced was PBMCs. The receptors shown here come from a woman aged 55-70 years in good health and CMV-seropositive.

The rearrangement links TRBV7-2 to TRBJ2-3; D may be TRBD1 (6 bases). The CDR3 consists of 14 residues. The germline V gene has CDR1 SGHTA and CDR2 FQGNSA. Trimming took off 4 bases at V and 1 base at J, with 9 bases between the two ends. The CDR3, as DNA: TGTGCCAGCAGCTACCGGACAGGCACAGATACGCAGTATTTT. Its protein is CASSYRTGTDTQYF.

The chain employs TRBV29-1 and TRBJ1-1, with 12 bases lining up with TRBD1. CDR1 and CDR2 (germline): SQVTM, ANQGSEA. This CDR3 region has 15 residues. Trimming removed 7 bases from V and 6 bases from J; junction bases left unmatched: 12. The CDR3 coding sequence is TGCAGCGCCAAAAGGGACAGGGGGCTTCGATCTGAAGCTTTCTTT. Its protein is CSAKRDRGLRSEAFF.

The chain combines TRBV9 with TRBJ2-7; TRBD2 might be the D (6 bases). The CDR3 is made up of 15 amino acids. CDR1 and CDR2 (germline): SGDLS, YYNGEE. V was clipped by 0 bases and J by 3 bases, with 13 bases between them. The CDR3 DNA reads TGTGCCAGCAGCGTAGCTTTAGGGGACTTCTACGAGCAGTACTTC. It codes for CASSVALGDFYEQYF.

The CDR3 DNA follows: TGTGCCAGCTCACCCAGGACAGCAGCTATCTCTGGAAACACCATATATTTT. This gives the protein CASSPRTAAISGNTIYF. The chain joins TRBV18 to TRBJ1-3, with D perhaps TRBD1 (6 bases). Germline V gene lookup returns CDR1 KGHSH and CDR2 LQKENI. V gave up 3 bases and J gave up 0 bases, with 15 bases separating them. This CDR3 is built from 17 residues.

The rearrangement joins TRBV11-2 to TRBJ2-1; TRBD2 aligns across 8 bases. In germline, CDR1 is SGHAT, CDR2 FQNNGV. The J segment lost 7 bases and the V segment lost 5 bases, leaving 13 bases of the junction unmatched. CDR3 length equals 16 residues. In nucleotides, the CDR3 is TGTGCCAGCAGCCCCAGTAGGTTGCGCGGGGGGAATGAGCAGTTCTTC. Protein: CASSPSRLRGGNEQFF.

The V call is TRBV2, the J call TRBJ2-1; the match to TRBD2 covers 14 bases. With 6 bases clipped from V and 2 bases from J, the junction kept 0 bases outside the gene matches. The length of the CDR3 is 15 residues. Germline-derived CDR1 and CDR2 are SNHLY and FYNNEI. CDR3 region: CASRGLAGAYNEQFF. CDR3 in DNA: TGTGCCAGCAGGGGACTAGCGGGAGCCTACAATGAGCAGTTCTTC.

This sequence joins TRBV5-1 and TRBJ2-2; no clear D. In germline, CDR1 is SGHRS, CDR2 YFSETQ. V dropped 2 bases and J dropped 8 bases, with 16 bases sitting between them. The CDR3 runs 15 residues. For the CDR3, the DNA is TGCGCCAGCAGCTTAAGAGCGTCCAATAGGGGGGAGCTGTTTTTT. Translating it yields CASSLRASNRGELFF.

V and J are TRBV5-8 and TRBJ1-4; weak D call: TRBD1 (6 bases). Germline V gene lookup returns CDR1 SGHTS and CDR2 YDEGEE. V was cut by 0 bases and J by 8 bases, with 20 bases left in between. The CDR3 consists of 17 residues. The CDR3 here is CASSLGPGYRDGEKLFF. The CDR3 nucleotides are TGTGCCAGCAGCTTGGGTCCGGGGTACAGGGACGGAGAAAAACTGTTTTTT.

There are a few counts of this clone. The chain is built from TRBV19 and TRBJ1-5, with D uncertain. This CDR3 is built from 12 residues. The germline V and J ends were trimmed by 10 bases and 0 bases, with 7 bases remaining between them. Germline-derived CDR1 and CDR2 are LNHDA and SQIVND (reference sequence). The CDR3, as DNA: TGTGCCACCGGGGATAGCAATCAGCCCCAGCATTTT. Protein sequence: CATGDSNQPQHF.